Below are 15 T cell receptor beta chains sequenced from a single sample in a study of blood T cell repertoires in COVID-19. Sequencing used immunoSEQ multiplex PCR; TCRdb keeps in-frame clones, though not all of them. Of some 95,000 clones in the sample, over 70% were seen once. Sequencing input: peripheral blood. The receptors derive from a man aged 45-60 years who had recovered from COVID-19.

This sequence joins TRBV7-2 and TRBJ1-1; D is possibly TRBD1 (6 bases). CDR1 SGHTA and CDR2 FQGNSA come from the germline V gene. The length of the CDR3 is 13 residues. Trimming stripped 5 bases from V and 4 bases from J, with 11 bases between. Written as DNA, the CDR3 is TGTGCCAGCAGCCCTCTCAGGGGCACTGAAGCTTTCTTT. It specifies CASSPLRGTEAFF.

This chain links TRBV7-9 with TRBJ2-7; 9 nucleotides align to TRBD1. This CDR3 contains 14 residues. CDR1 and CDR2 from the germline V gene are SEHNR and FQNEAQ (reference sequence). Germline trimming cut 6 bases from V and 6 bases from J; bases unmatched to any gene: 9. CDR3 in DNA: TGTGCCAGCAGAAGGACAGGGGAAAGCGGCGAGCAGTACTTC. Translation: CASRRTGESGEQYF.

This clone has a handful of counts. The chain couples TRBV2 to TRBJ1-3, with D uncertain. Trimming shortened V by 4 bases and J by 2 bases, and 15 bases separated the two germline ends. The CDR3 contains 16 residues. Germline V gene lookup returns CDR1 SNHLY and CDR2 FYNNEI. The CDR3 nucleotides are TGTGCCAGCAGTGGCACGCGGTATATTACTGGAAACACCATATATTTT. This codes for CASSGTRYITGNTIYF.

The chain links TRBV12-3 or TRBV12-4 to TRBJ1-1; the D is unclear. The CDR3 is made up of 11 amino acids. The V gene lost 2 bases and the J gene lost 7 bases, with 5 bases spanning the gap. The CDR3, as DNA: TGTGCCAGCAGTTTATTCAGTGAAGCTTTCTTT. Encoded protein: CASSLFSEAFF.

The chain joins TRBV7-9 to TRBJ2-7, with 9 positions matching TRBD1. CDR3 size: 14 residues. Germline CDR1 is SEHNR and CDR2 is FQNEAQ (reference sequence). The ends lost 5 bases at V and 3 bases at J; junction bases unmatched: 5. CDR3 residues: CASSRQGGGYEQYF. The CDR3 nucleotides are TGTGCCAGCAGCCGACAGGGGGGCGGCTACGAGCAGTACTTC.

This CDR3 reads CASSATRGVPQHF. In DNA, the CDR3 is TGTGCCAGTAGTGCAACCAGGGGGGTGCCCCAGCATTTT. The chain recombines TRBV19 with TRBJ1-5, with 7 positions matching TRBD1. The CDR3 sequence is 13 residues long. Germline V lookup: CDR1 LNHDA, CDR2 SQIVND (reference sequence). V dropped 5 bases and J dropped 9; count of bases not matched to a gene: 7.

The V call is TRBV6-4, the J call TRBJ1-6; D unclear. CDR3 length equals 13 residues. The V gene lost 3 bases and the J gene lost 9 bases, with 9 bases spanning the gap. Germline-derived CDR1 and CDR2 are MRHNA and SNTAGT. The CDR3 bases are TGTGCCAGCAGTGAGACGGGTTTTTCACCCCTCCACTTT. It codes for CASSETGFSPLHF.

The V gene is TRBV7-3, the J gene TRBJ2-1; 10 bases fit TRBD2. The length of the CDR3 is 15 residues. Per the germline V gene, CDR1 is SGHTA and CDR2 is FQGTGA. V shed 2 bases and J 5 bases; nucleotides not matched to a gene: 3. CDR3 sequence reads: CASSLGLAVDNEQFF. The CDR3 DNA sequence: TGTGCCAGCAGCTTAGGACTAGCGGTAGACAATGAGCAGTTCTTC.

The V gene is TRBV28, the J gene TRBJ2-2, with 8 positions matching TRBD2. The V segment lost 1 base and the J segment 6 bases; nucleotides outside the gene matches: 7. This CDR3 is 16 amino acids long. Germline CDR1 reads MDHEN; CDR2 reads SYDVKM. CDR3 sequence: CASSLSSGREAGELFF. The DNA for the CDR3 is TGTGCCAGCAGTTTATCAAGCGGGAGAGAGGCCGGGGAGCTGTTTTTT.

This sequence joins TRBV19 and TRBJ1-2; D uncertain. CDR3 size: 14 residues. From germline, CDR1 is LNHDA and CDR2 SQIVND (reference sequence). Trimming pared 1 base from V and 8 bases from J, leaving 14 bases between. In DNA, the CDR3 is TGTGCCAGTAGTATAGGGATGGGAGAGGCGGGCTACACCTTC. Its translation is CASSIGMGEAGYTF.

The chain is built from TRBV19 and TRBJ2-3, with 10 bases matching TRBD2. CDR1 and CDR2 (germline): LNHDA, SQIVND (reference sequence). The CDR3 covers 16 residues. V was clipped by 6 bases and J by 3 bases; unmatched bases: 9. The CDR3 DNA sequence: TGTGCCAGTAGCGGGGGTGGGACTAGCGAAACAGATACGCAGTATTTT. Translation gives CASSGGGTSETDTQYF.

The chain is built from TRBV5-8 and TRBJ1-4; TRBD1 matches 8 bases. The germline CDR1 and CDR2 sequences are SGHTS and YDEGEE. Trimming cost V 5 bases and J 6 bases; bases outside gene matches: 9. CDR3 length equals 15 residues. CDR3: CASSPPGQAYEKLFF. The CDR3 nucleotides are TGTGCCAGCAGTCCTCCGGGACAGGCTTATGAAAAACTGTTTTTT.

The V and J genes are TRBV10-3 and TRBJ1-6; D ambiguous. The CDR3 spans 17 residues. V lost 0 bases, J lost 4 bases, and 13 bases lay in between. Germline values: CDR1 ENHRY, CDR2 SYGVKD. CDR3 nucleotides: TGTGCCATCAGTGAGTCAACAGCCACCGTTTATAATTCACCCCTCCACTTT. It yields the protein CAISESTATVYNSPLHF.

This sequence joins TRBV2 and TRBJ2-2; unclear D gene. Trimming left V 10 bases short and J 6 bases short, with 12 bases between. From germline, CDR1 is SNHLY and CDR2 FYNNEI. This CDR3 has 12 amino acids. The chain's CDR3 is CATHSPPGELFF. As DNA, the CDR3 is TGTGCCACTCACTCCCCTCCCGGGGAGCTGTTTTTT.

The V and J genes are TRBV5-6 and TRBJ2-1; D not certain. The V gene's germline CDR1 is SGHDT and CDR2 YYEEEE. The CDR3 loop spans 13 amino acids. The V and J ends lost 3 bases and 5 bases respectively, with 9 bases between them. The chain's CDR3 is CASSSNLDNEQFF. CDR3 nucleotide sequence: TGTGCCAGCAGCTCCAATCTAGACAATGAGCAGTTCTTC.